Below are 5 T cell receptor beta chains sequenced from a single sample in a study of T cells in localized non-small cell lung cancer. Sequenced by immunoSEQ multiplex PCR; TCRdb stores in-frame clones only, minus some. The data contain roughly 20,000 clones, 85% to 90% of them singletons. Sequences were derived from peripheral blood, sampled before any cancer treatment. The receptors here all came from a male donor aged 60 or over with stage I lung adenocarcinoma.

This chain uses TRBV4-1 with TRBJ2-5; 8 positions agree with TRBD2. Germline V gives CDR1 MGHRA, CDR2 YSYEKL. Trimming took 0 bases from V and 5 from J; bases not matched to a gene: 8. CDR3 size: 16 residues. As DNA, the CDR3 is TGCGCCAGCAGCCAAGATGGGTCGGGGGGGCCGGAGACCCAGTACTTC. It codes for CASSQDGSGGPETQYF.

The chain employs TRBV4-2 and TRBJ2-7; 7 bases align to TRBD1. The CDR3 is made up of 15 amino acids. From germline, CDR1 is LGHNA and CDR2 YNFKEQ. Unmatched junction bases numbered 10, after V lost 4 bases and J lost 4 bases. CDR3 amino acids: CASSPRDSSSYEQYF. In DNA form, the CDR3 reads TGTGCCAGCAGCCCCCGGGACAGCTCATCATACGAGCAGTACTTC.

This clone showed up just a few times. The chain links TRBV29-1 to TRBJ2-1, with a possible D match to TRBD2 (6 bases). The length of the CDR3 is 16 residues. The V end was cut by 6 bases, the J end by 0 bases, with 18 bases between. The germline V gene has CDR1 SQVTM and CDR2 ANQGSEA. The CDR3 nucleotides read TGCAGCGTCACGGGACTTTCCTTGAGCTCCTACAATGAGCAGTTCTTC. It encodes CSVTGLSLSSYNEQFF.

The V call is TRBV5-6, the J call TRBJ2-5; D call uncertain. Between the trimmed V and J ends, which lost 0 bases and 5 bases, there was a span of 14 bases. This CDR3 is built from 15 residues. From germline, CDR1 is SGHDT and CDR2 YYEEEE. This chain's CDR3 is CASSLDVRFRETQYF. Written as DNA, the CDR3 is TGTGCCAGCAGCTTGGACGTCCGTTTTCGGGAGACCCAGTACTTC.

The V call is TRBV28, the J call TRBJ1-2; 7 bases align to TRBD1. CDR3 size: 15 residues. Unmatched junction bases numbered 9, after V lost 4 bases and J lost 4 bases. Per the germline V gene, CDR1 is MDHEN and CDR2 is SYDVKM. The CDR3 nucleotides are TGTGCCAGCAGTTCGGGACAGCCGAACCCCTATGGCTACACCTTC. The encoded protein is CASSSGQPNPYGYTF.